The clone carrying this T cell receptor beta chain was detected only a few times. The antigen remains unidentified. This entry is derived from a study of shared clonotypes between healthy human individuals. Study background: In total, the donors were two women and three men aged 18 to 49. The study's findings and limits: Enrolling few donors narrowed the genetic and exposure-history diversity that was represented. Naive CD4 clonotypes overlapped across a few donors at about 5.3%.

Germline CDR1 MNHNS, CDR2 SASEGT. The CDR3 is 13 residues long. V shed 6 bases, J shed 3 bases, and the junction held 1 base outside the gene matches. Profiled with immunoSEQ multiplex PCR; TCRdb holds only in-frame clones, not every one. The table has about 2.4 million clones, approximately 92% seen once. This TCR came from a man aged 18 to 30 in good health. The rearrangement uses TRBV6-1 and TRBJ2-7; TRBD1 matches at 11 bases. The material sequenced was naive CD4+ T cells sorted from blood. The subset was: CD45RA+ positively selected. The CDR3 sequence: CASRGTGGYEQYF. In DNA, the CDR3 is TGTGCCAGCAGGGGGACAGGGGGCTACGAGCAGTACTTC.